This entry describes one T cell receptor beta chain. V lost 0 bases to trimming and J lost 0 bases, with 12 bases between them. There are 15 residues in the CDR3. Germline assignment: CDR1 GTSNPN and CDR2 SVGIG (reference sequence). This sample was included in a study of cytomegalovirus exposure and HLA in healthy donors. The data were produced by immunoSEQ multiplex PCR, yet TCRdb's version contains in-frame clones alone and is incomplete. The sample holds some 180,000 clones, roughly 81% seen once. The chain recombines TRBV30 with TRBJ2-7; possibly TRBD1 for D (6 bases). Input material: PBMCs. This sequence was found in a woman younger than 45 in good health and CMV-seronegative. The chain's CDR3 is CAWSVQGLSSYEQYF. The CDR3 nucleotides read TGTGCCTGGAGTGTACAGGGATTGAGCTCCTACGAGCAGTACTTC.